Presented here are 23 T cell receptor beta chains from one specimen sequenced in a study of identical twins (dated by TCRdb to the mid-2010s). The library was produced with 5' RACE. Sequenced on an Illumina HiSeq 2000. The public reads were reprocessed in TCRdb via fastp at Q25 and MiXCR, keeping in-frame beta chains. Merged by CDR3 protein, the rows form single entries marked with the most common genes and DNA. In all, the sample holds 430,000 or so distinct CDR3 sequences, and about 24% of those were seen once. The ten top clones hold 2.9% of the sample. The same data also contributed to another study, on T cells expressing NK-cell markers.

The sequencing sample was made of CD4+ T cells sorted from blood. The source of these receptors is a young woman in good health.

The chain's CDR3 is CAISVTGAEQYF. The CDR3 coding sequence is TGTGCCATCAGTGTGACAGGGGCTGAGCAGTACTTC. V gene TRBV10-3 combines with J gene TRBJ2-7, with 8 nucleotides matching TRBD1. Trimming removed 4 bases from V and 7 bases from J; junction bases left unmatched: 3. The CDR3 runs 12 residues. CDR1 ENHRY and CDR2 SYGVKD come from the germline V gene.

This clonotype was seen a handful of times. The gene calls are TRBV7-8 and TRBJ2-5, with TRBD2 as a possible D gene (6 bases). The CDR3 totals 16 residues. V was trimmed by 3 bases and J by 4 bases, leaving 18 bases between them. Germline lookup yields CDR1 SGHVS and CDR2 FQNEAQ. CDR3 sequence reads: CASSFIAYGGGETQYF. CDR3 DNA: TGTGCCAGCAGCTTTATCGCTTACGGGGGAGGAGAGACCCAGTACTTC.

The gene calls are TRBV2 and TRBJ2-1; TRBD2 matches 10 bases. CDR1 and CDR2 from the germline V gene are SNHLY and FYNNEI. CDR3 length: 16 residues. The V gene end was trimmed by 6 bases and the J gene end by 2 bases; junction bases not matched to a gene: 7. CDR3 coding DNA: TGTGCCAGCAGCCTCATGAGCGGGGGGGCCTACAATGAGCAGTTCTTC. Amino acids: CASSLMSGGAYNEQFF. The complete variable domain, with remaining parts taken from reference TRBV2 and TRBJ2-1, reads EPEVTQTPSHQVTQMGQEVILRCVPISNHLYFYWYRQILGQKVEFLVSFYNNEISEKSEIFDDQFSVERPDGSNFTLKIRSTKLEDSAMYFCASSLMSGGAYNEQFFGPGTRLTVL.

This clonotype appeared a few times. The chain has TRBV20-1 and TRBJ2-1, with unresolved D. The CDR3 is made up of 13 amino acids. The germline gives CDR1 DFQATT, CDR2 SNEGSKA (reference sequence). Trimming removed 0 bases from V and 9 bases from J, with 12 bases in between. CDR3 nucleotides: TGCAGTGCTAGAGATTATACTACGGGTGAGCAGTTCTTC. It specifies CSARDYTTGEQFF.

A few counts support this clonotype. This rearrangement joins TRBV6-5 to TRBJ2-1; D may be TRBD2 (5 bases). Trimming left V 0 bases short and J 10 bases short, with 16 bases between. The CDR3 runs 15 residues. The V gene's germline CDR1 is MNHEY and CDR2 SVGAGI. CDR3 amino acids: CASSYSVAKRREQFF. CDR3 nucleotides: TGTGCCAGCAGTTACTCCGTGGCTAAGCGGCGGGAGCAGTTCTTC.

This clonotype came up a few times. This sequence joins TRBV7-3 and TRBJ2-1; 8 nucleotides align to TRBD2. The J segment lost 2 bases and the V segment lost 6 bases, leaving 9 bases of the junction unmatched. This CDR3 comprises 16 residues. The germline V gene has CDR1 SGHTA and CDR2 FQGTGA. The CDR3 DNA sequence: TGTGCCAGCAGTCCGAGCTCGGGACTAGCCTACAATGAGCAGTTCTTC. This gives the protein CASSPSSGLAYNEQFF.

V gene TRBV11-3 combines with J gene TRBJ2-2; D is unresolved. V was pared by 7 bases and J by 2 bases, with 8 bases between. Germline values: CDR1 SGHNT, CDR2 YENEEA. The length of the CDR3 is 13 residues. The CDR3 here is CASTQSNTGELFF. CDR3 DNA: TGTGCCAGCACCCAATCAAACACCGGGGAGCTGTTTTTT.

V is TRBV20-1 and J is TRBJ2-5; 7 nucleotides match TRBD2. In germline, CDR1 is DFQATT, CDR2 SNEGSKA (reference sequence). The CDR3 is 15 residues long. The V segment lost 1 base and the J segment 0 bases; nucleotides outside the gene matches: 5. The CDR3: CSARGAGVNQETQYF. Written as DNA, the CDR3 is TGCAGTGCTAGAGGCGCGGGAGTGAACCAAGAGACCCAGTACTTC.

V and J are TRBV20-1 and TRBJ2-5; 9 bases line up with TRBD2. Per the germline V gene, CDR1 is DFQATT and CDR2 is SNEGSKA (reference sequence). The CDR3 contains 18 residues. The J segment lost 1 base and the V segment lost 2 bases, leaving 14 bases of the junction unmatched. The CDR3 loop is CSARPHRPGLAGQETQYF. In nucleotides, the CDR3 is TGCAGTGCTAGACCACACAGACCGGGACTAGCCGGCCAAGAGACCCAGTACTTC.

The chain carries TRBV24-1 and TRBJ2-5; D tentatively reads TRBD1 or TRBD2 (5 bases each). Trimming stripped 4 bases from V and 7 bases from J, with 12 bases between. The CDR3 is 13 amino acids. CDR1 and CDR2 (germline): KGHDR, SFDVKD. The CDR3 nucleotides are TGTGCCACCAGTGACCCGGGACGCTCGACCCAGTACTTC. Protein product: CATSDPGRSTQYF.

The genes are TRBV12-3 or TRBV12-4 and TRBJ2-1, with a tentative D call TRBD2 (6 bases). Trimming took off 7 bases at V and 8 bases at J, with 18 bases between the two ends. The CDR3 contains 14 residues. The CDR3, as DNA: TGTGCCAGCACGGAAGAACGGGGCGGGGATGAGCAGTTCTTC. This encodes CASTEERGGDEQFF.

This clonotype has only a few counts. This sequence joins TRBV7-2 and TRBJ2-1; 11 nucleotides match TRBD2. Germline values: CDR1 SGHTA, CDR2 FQGNSA. The ends lost 5 bases at V and 7 bases at J; junction bases unmatched: 13. CDR3 length equals 17 residues. DNA of the CDR3: TGTGCCAGCAGCCCAACCCTCACTAGCGGGAGTAATAATGAGCAGTTCTTC. Its protein is CASSPTLTSGSNNEQFF.

V is TRBV6-1 and J is TRBJ2-3; TRBD2 aligns across 10 bases. The CDR3 is 15 amino acids. Germline trimming cut 6 bases from V and 4 bases from J; bases unmatched to any gene: 7. Germline assignment: CDR1 MNHNS and CDR2 SASEGT. The chain's CDR3 is CASSRTSGVSDTQYF. In nucleotides, the CDR3 is TGTGCCAGCAGCCGTACTAGCGGGGTGTCAGATACGCAGTATTTT.

This rearrangement joins TRBV20-1 to TRBJ1-2; 9 positions match TRBD1. CDR1 is DFQATT, CDR2 SNEGSKA, per germline (reference sequence). This CDR3 contains 15 residues. J lost 5 bases, V lost 3 bases, and 10 bases had no gene match. For the CDR3, the DNA is TGCAGTGCTAGGACAGGGGGAACCCAAGGGTATGGCTACACCTTC. Its protein product is CSARTGGTQGYGYTF.

This rearrangement joins TRBV7-2 to TRBJ2-1; D is possibly TRBD1 (5 bases). V was clipped by 5 bases and J by 2 bases, with 13 bases between them. The CDR3 has 15 residues. Germline V gives CDR1 SGHTA, CDR2 FQGNSA. In DNA form, the CDR3 reads TGTGCCAGCAGCCGGACATTCACGACCTACAATGAGCAGTTCTTC. Its protein is CASSRTFTTYNEQFF.

CDR3 nucleotide sequence: TGCGCCAGCAGCACAGACAGGGGGAACACTGAAGCTTTCTTT. Its translation: CASSTDRGNTEAFF. This chain connects TRBV5-1 to TRBJ1-1; 8 nucleotides agree with TRBD1. The CDR3 has 14 amino acids. V shed 4 bases, J shed 1 base, and the junction held 3 bases outside the gene matches. Germline lookup yields CDR1 SGHRS and CDR2 YFSETQ.

The rearrangement joins TRBV20-1 to TRBJ2-2; the match to TRBD1 covers 11 bases. Germline CDR1 DFQATT, CDR2 SNEGSKA (reference sequence). The CDR3 is 15 residues long. The CDR3 bases are TGCAGCGCGAAGCGGGGGACAGGGGGCACCGGGGAGCTGTTTTTT. This codes for CSAKRGTGGTGELFF.

This clonotype has just a few counts. The rearrangement joins TRBV29-1 to TRBJ1-2; TRBD1 agrees at 8 bases. V was pared by 7 bases and J by 3 bases, with 4 bases of the junction left unmatched. CDR3 length: 12 amino acids. Germline V gene data show CDR1 as SQVTM and CDR2 as ANQGSEA. The CDR3, as DNA: TGCAGCGCCGTGGGACAGGACTATGGCTACACCTTC. Encoded protein: CSAVGQDYGYTF.

This chain joins TRBV9 and TRBJ2-3; no definite D call. V lost 3 bases, J lost 3 bases, and 23 bases lay in between. This CDR3 is 18 amino acids long. The germline V gene has CDR1 SGDLS and CDR2 YYNGEE. CDR3 amino acids: CASSETFSGTPSTDTQYF. CDR3 DNA sequence: TGTGCCAGCAGCGAGACCTTCTCAGGTACCCCTAGTACAGATACGCAGTATTTT.

This clonotype was counted a few times. The chain links TRBV4-2 to TRBJ2-1; 7 bases are a match to TRBD2. CDR3 size: 15 residues. J was trimmed by 9 bases and V by 4 bases; bases with no gene match: 12. The germline CDR1 and CDR2 sequences are LGHNA and YNFKEQ. Written as DNA, the CDR3 is TGTGCCAGCAGCCCCGAGCCACAGCGGGGTTTTGAGCAGTTCTTC. It translates to CASSPEPQRGFEQFF.

The chain links TRBV7-9 to TRBJ1-1; D remains unclear. Germline V gene sequence: CDR1 SEHNR, CDR2 FQNEAQ (reference sequence). Trimming pared 5 bases from V and 1 base from J, leaving 14 bases between. The CDR3 spans 15 residues. The CDR3 coding sequence is TGTGCCAGCAGCCGAAGTCGAGGAGCGAACACTGAAGCTTTCTTT. This codes for CASSRSRGANTEAFF.

The V call is TRBV18, the J call TRBJ1-2, with D possibly TRBD1 on 5 matching bases. The CDR3 contains 16 residues. The germline V gene has CDR1 KGHSH and CDR2 LQKENI. The V gene lost 6 bases and the J gene lost 4 bases, with 21 bases spanning the gap. The CDR3 protein is CASSLTGQVSGYGYTF. The CDR3 coding sequence is TGTGCCAGCTCCCTTACGGGGCAGGTCTCGGGCTATGGCTACACCTTC.

The DNA of the CDR3 is TGTGCCACCGGGACAGGGAACACCGGGGAGCTGTTTTTT. Translated, it gives CATGTGNTGELFF. This chain joins TRBV12-3 or TRBV12-4 and TRBJ2-2; 8 nucleotides line up with TRBD1. The CDR3 length is 13 residues. The J segment lost 1 base and the V segment lost 10 bases, leaving 2 bases of the junction unmatched.